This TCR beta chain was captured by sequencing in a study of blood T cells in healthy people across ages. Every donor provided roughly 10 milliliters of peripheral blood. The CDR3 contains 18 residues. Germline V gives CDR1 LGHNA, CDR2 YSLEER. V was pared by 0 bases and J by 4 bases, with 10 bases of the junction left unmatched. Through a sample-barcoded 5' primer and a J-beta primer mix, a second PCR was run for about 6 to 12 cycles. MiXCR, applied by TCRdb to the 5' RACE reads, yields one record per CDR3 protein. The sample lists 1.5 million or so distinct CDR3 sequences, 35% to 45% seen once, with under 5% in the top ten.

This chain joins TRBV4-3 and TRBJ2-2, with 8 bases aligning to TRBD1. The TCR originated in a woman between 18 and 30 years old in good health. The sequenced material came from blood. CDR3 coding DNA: TGCGCCAGCAGCCAAGAAGTCGTCAGGGGGCTTCGCACCGGGGAGCTGTTTTTT. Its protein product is CASSQEVVRGLRTGELFF.